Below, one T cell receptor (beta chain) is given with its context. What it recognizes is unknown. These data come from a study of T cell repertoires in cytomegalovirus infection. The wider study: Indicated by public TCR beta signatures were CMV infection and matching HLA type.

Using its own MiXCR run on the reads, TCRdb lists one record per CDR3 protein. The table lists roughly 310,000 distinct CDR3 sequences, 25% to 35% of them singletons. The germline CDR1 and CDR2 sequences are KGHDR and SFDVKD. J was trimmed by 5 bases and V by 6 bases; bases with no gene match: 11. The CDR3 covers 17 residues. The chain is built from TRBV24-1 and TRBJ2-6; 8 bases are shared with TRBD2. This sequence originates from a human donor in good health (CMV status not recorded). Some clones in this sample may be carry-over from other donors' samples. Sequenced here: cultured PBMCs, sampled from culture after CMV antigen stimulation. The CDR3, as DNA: TGTGCCACCAGTCCGGGGGGGGCCACCCTCTGGGCCAACGTCCTGACTTTC. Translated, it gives CATSPGGATLWANVLTF.